Each of the 6 T cell receptor beta chains below was sequenced from the same sample in a study of cytomegalovirus exposure and HLA in healthy donors. In the PCR, 60 Vbeta and 13 Jbeta primers were used. The repertoire was sequenced with immunoSEQ multiplex PCR; TCRdb's copy has only in-frame clones and lacks some. The sample includes 180,000 or so clones, around 80% of them seen just once. Sequencing was performed on PBMCs. These receptors were obtained from a female donor in good health and CMV-seronegative.

V gene TRBV27 combines with J gene TRBJ1-2; TRBD1 agrees at 7 bases. Germline V gene sequence: CDR1 MNHEY, CDR2 SMNVEV (reference sequence). With V trimmed by 6 bases and J by 3 bases, 10 bases remained unmatched. This CDR3 region has 15 residues. This CDR3 reads CASRRKPGQDYGYTF. In nucleotides, the CDR3 is TGTGCCAGCAGAAGGAAACCAGGACAGGACTATGGCTACACCTTC.

This clone was detected only a few times. The rearrangement uses TRBV11-2 and TRBJ2-3; the match to TRBD2 covers 8 bases. The CDR3 contains 17 residues. Germline CDR1 reads SGHAT; CDR2 reads FQNNGV. The trim removed 3 bases at V and 5 bases at J, leaving 13 bases unmatched. DNA for the CDR3: TGTGCCAGCAGCTTGGAGAGAGGGCGGGGGGCCCGAGATACGCAGTATTTT. It specifies CASSLERGRGARDTQYF.

J is TRBJ2-7 and V is TRBV27, with 8 bases aligning to TRBD2. The length of the CDR3 is 16 residues. The germline CDR1 and CDR2 sequences are MNHEY and SMNVEV (reference sequence). J gave up 0 bases and V 0 bases, and 4 bases lay outside the gene matches. The CDR3: CASSLSVGTSSYEQYF. The CDR3 DNA reads as TGTGCCAGCAGTTTATCCGTGGGGACTAGCTCCTACGAGCAGTACTTC.

J is TRBJ1-2 and V is TRBV9; D possibly corresponds to TRBD1 (6 bases). Germline V gene lookup returns CDR1 SGDLS and CDR2 YYNGEE. With 4 bases removed from V and 7 bases from J, the gap between germline ends came to 20 bases. There are 15 residues in the CDR3. CDR3 loop: CASSPPSRGLSGYTF. The CDR3 bases are TGTGCCAGCAGCCCCCCGTCCAGGGGCCTCAGTGGCTACACCTTC.

This chain connects TRBV11-2 to TRBJ1-5; tentative D call: TRBD1 (5 bases). Trimming pared 1 base from V and 6 bases from J, leaving 10 bases between. Germline V gene sequence: CDR1 SGHAT, CDR2 FQNNGV. This CDR3 has 14 amino acids. The CDR3 nucleotides read TGTGCCAGCAGCTTAGGACAGCCGGGTCAGCCCCAGCATTTT. Its protein product is CASSLGQPGQPQHF.

CDR3 loop: CASSGTGENSPLHF. The CDR3 DNA reads TGTGCCAGCAGCGGGACAGGGGAAAATTCACCCCTCCACTTT. The chain couples TRBV9 to TRBJ1-6; 9 bases line up with TRBD1. In germline, CDR1 is SGDLS, CDR2 YYNGEE. The CDR3 totals 14 residues. J lost 7 bases, V lost 3 bases, and 2 bases had no gene match.